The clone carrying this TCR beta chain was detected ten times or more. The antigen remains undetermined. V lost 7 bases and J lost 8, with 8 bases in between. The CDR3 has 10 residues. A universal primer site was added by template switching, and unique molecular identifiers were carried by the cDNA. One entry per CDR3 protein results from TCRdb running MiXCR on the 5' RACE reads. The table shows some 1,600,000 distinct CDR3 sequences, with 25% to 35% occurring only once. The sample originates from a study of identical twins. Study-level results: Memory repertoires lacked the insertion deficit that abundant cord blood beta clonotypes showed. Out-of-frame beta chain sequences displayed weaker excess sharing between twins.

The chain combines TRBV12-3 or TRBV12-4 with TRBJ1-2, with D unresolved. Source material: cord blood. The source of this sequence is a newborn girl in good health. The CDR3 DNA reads TGTGCCAGCAACCTTGGAGGCTACACCTTC. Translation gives CASNLGGYTF.